These T cell receptor beta chains were read from a single sample in a study of cytomegalovirus exposure and HLA in healthy donors. Here immunoSEQ multiplex PCR was the method, and the copy in TCRdb shows in-frame clones only, minus some. The table has under 200,000 clones, around three quarters seen once. The sample taken for sequencing was PBMCs. The receptor set was obtained from a woman aged 25 to 39 in good health and CMV-seronegative. CDR3s include the opening cysteine and the closing phenylalanine or tryptophan. The order of the fields is V gene, J gene, D gene, clone size, CDR3 DNA, CDR3 protein. D genes are given only for firm matches. Size is stated for part of the rows, as once, few or many counts, or as a class when the clone is expanded.

TRBV5-1	TRBJ2-2	TRBD1	-	TGCGCCAGCAGCGAACCAGGGGGCGTCGGGGAGCTGTTTTTT	CASSEPGGVGELFF
TRBV6-5	TRBJ2-1	TRBD2	-	TGTGCCAGCAGTTACGTCTCTAGCGGGAACAATGAGCAGTTCTTC	CASSYVSSGNNEQFF
TRBV4-1	TRBJ2-1	TRBD2	-	TGCGCCAGCAGCCAAACAGCGGGAGGATCCTACAATGAGCAGTTCTTC	CASSQTAGGSYNEQFF
TRBV7-9	TRBJ1-5	TRBD1	-	TGTGCCAGCAGCAGCACGGACAGGGGGTTTCGAAGCAATCAGCCCCAGCATTTT	CASSSTDRGFRSNQPQHF
TRBV5-4	TRBJ1-2	TRBD1	-	TGTGCCAGCAGCAGGGACAGGGACTATGGCTACACCTTC	CASSRDRDYGYTF
TRBV19	TRBJ2-7	-	-	TGTGCCAGTAGTACTTTGTTGACACCCTACGAGCAGTACTTC	CASSTLLTPYEQYF
TRBV11-3	TRBJ2-7	TRBD1	-	TGTGCCAGCAGCTTAGGTACAGGGGCTTACGAGCAGTACTTC	CASSLGTGAYEQYF
TRBV7-3	TRBJ1-4	-	-	TGTGCCAGCAGCCAAAGTGGGCCTGCAACTAATGAAAAACTGTTTTTT	CASSQSGPATNEKLFF
TRBV15	TRBJ2-3	TRBD2	-	TGTGCCACCAGCAGAGAGATAGCGGGGGCCAGCACAGATACGCAGTATTTT	CATSREIAGASTDTQYF
TRBV18	TRBJ2-7	TRBD1	-	TGTGCCAGCTCGCCCCTAACAGGGGGCCTAGGATACGAGCAGTACTTC	CASSPLTGGLGYEQYF
TRBV7-3	TRBJ2-5	-	-	TGTGCCAGCAGCTTAGGACTACAGAAGCAAGAGACCCAGTACTTC	CASSLGLQKQETQYF
TRBV5-6	TRBJ1-4	-	few	TGTGCCAGCAGCTTGCGGGCAGGGTACGATGAAAAACTGTTTTTT	CASSLRAGYDEKLFF
TRBV2	TRBJ2-2	TRBD1	-	TGTGCCAGCAGTGCGGACAGGTTCACCGGGGAGCTGTTTTTT	CASSADRFTGELFF
TRBV10-3	TRBJ1-1	-	-	TGTGCCATCAGTGAGTCCGGGGTTATCACTGAAGCTTTCTTT	CAISESGVITEAFF
TRBV12-5	TRBJ2-4	-	few	TGTGCTAGTGGGATAGGAGGCGGGTATGCCAAAAACATTCAGTACTTC	CASGIGGGYAKNIQYF
TRBV28	TRBJ2-5	-	-	TGTGCCAGCAGAACGCCCGGCGGGGCGAGGGCCCAGTACTTC	CASRTPGGARAQYF
TRBV12-5	TRBJ2-6	-	few	TGTGCTAGTGGTTCAGGTCACCAAGGACACTCTGGGGCCAACGTCCTGACTTTC	CASGSGHQGHSGANVLTF
TRBV19	TRBJ2-5	-	-	TGTGCCACTTCAAGCGGGGAGACCCAGTACTTC	CATSSGETQYF
TRBV2	TRBJ1-5	TRBD1	-	TGTGCCAGCGGGACAGAGTACAATCAGCCCCAGCATTTT	CASGTEYNQPQHF
TRBV6-1	TRBJ2-2	TRBD1	-	TGTGCCAGCAGTAGGACAGGGGGCGCGACCGGGGAGCTGTTTTTT	CASSRTGGATGELFF
TRBV7-2	TRBJ2-6	-	-	TGTGCCAGCAGCCGTTACTCTGGGGCCAACGTCCTGACTTTC	CASSRYSGANVLTF
TRBV5-6	TRBJ2-2	TRBD1	-	TGTGCCAGCGGCGGACAGGAGAACACCGGGGAGCTGTTTTTT	CASGGQENTGELFF
TRBV4-1	TRBJ2-2	-	-	TGCGCCAGCAGCCAAGATCCGTCTGGTCTCGGGTCCGGGGAGCTGTTTTTT	CASSQDPSGLGSGELFF
TRBV2	TRBJ2-7	-	-	TGTGCCAGCAAGAGCGTCTCCTACGAGCAGTACTTC	CASKSVSYEQYF
TRBV18	TRBJ1-6	TRBD1	-	TGTGCCAGCTCACCCCAACGGGACAGGTATAATTCACCCCTCCACTTT	CASSPQRDRYNSPLHF
TRBV6-1	TRBJ2-2	-	-	TGTGCCAGCAGTGAATGGAGGGGGGAGCTGTTTTTT	CASSEWRGELFF
TRBV7-2	TRBJ2-5	-	few	TGTGCCAGCAGCGTCCGGGCCGACAGGACCCAGTACTTC	CASSVRADRTQYF
TRBV7-7	TRBJ1-3	-	-	TGTGCCAGCAGTCCGGGGAGAGGTTGGAACACCATATATTTT	CASSPGRGWNTIYF
TRBV5-1	TRBJ2-1	TRBD2	-	TGCGCCAGCAGCCCGGTAGCGGGGGACTACAATGAGCAGTTCTTC	CASSPVAGDYNEQFF
TRBV7-2	TRBJ2-5	TRBD2	-	TGTGCCAGCAGCTTAGTCCTAGCGGTGGCCAAAGAGACCCAGTACTTC	CASSLVLAVAKETQYF
TRBV11-2	TRBJ2-2	-	-	TGTGCCAGCAGCCCTTTATGGGCCGGATGGGAGATCGGGGAGCTGTTTTTT	CASSPLWAGWEIGELFF
TRBV9	TRBJ2-7	TRBD2	-	TGTGCCAGCAGCGTCGGGCGGGAGACCGCCTACGAGCAGTACTTC	CASSVGRETAYEQYF
TRBV6-4	TRBJ1-4	-	-	TGTGCCAGCAGTGACCCTGGACACGGGGGAGAAAAACTGTTTTTT	CASSDPGHGGEKLFF
TRBV4-2	TRBJ2-7	TRBD2	-	TGTGCCAGCAGCCAAGATACCGGTGCGGGACTACCATCCTACGAGCAGTACTTC	CASSQDTGAGLPSYEQYF
TRBV18	TRBJ1-2	-	few	TGTGCCAGCTCACCAGACACGGGACAAACAGGACTTGGCTACACCTTC	CASSPDTGQTGLGYTF
TRBV6-1	TRBJ2-1	TRBD1	-	TGTGCCAGAATAAAGACCGGGACAGGGAAAATCTTC	CARIKTGTGKIF
TRBV5-1	TRBJ2-7	-	-	TGCGCCAGCAGCTTGGAACTCCCGATTTGGTACTTC	CASSLELPIWYF
TRBV30	TRBJ2-7	TRBD1	-	TGTGCCTGGAGTGAGCCCCCAAACCGGGACAGGGGGCTGGGTAGGAACGAGCAGTACTTC	CAWSEPPNRDRGLGRNEQYF
TRBV19	TRBJ1-1	-	once	TGTGCCAGTAGTGTTCAGGCGAACATGAACACTGAAGCTTTCTTT	CASSVQANMNTEAFF
TRBV7-9	TRBJ2-3	TRBD1	-	TGTGCCAGCAGCCGTAGGGGGACAGACGATACGCAGTATTTT	CASSRRGTDDTQYF
TRBV10-1	TRBJ2-7	TRBD2	once	TGCGCCAGCAGTGACAGCGGGAGGGCCACCTACGAGCAGTACTTC	CASSDSGRATYEQYF
TRBV4-2	TRBJ1-4	-	-	TGTGCCAGCAACCCCCGAGACAGGACCAAGAGTGAAAAACTGTTTTTT	CASNPRDRTKSEKLFF
TRBV5-1	TRBJ2-7	-	-	TGCGCCAGCAGCTTGGATGGGCAGCTTACCAGGTACTTC	CASSLDGQLTRYF
TRBV6-6	TRBJ1-2	TRBD1	-	TGTGCCAGCAGTTACACGGGCCGGGACAGCCTATTC	CASSYTGRDSLF
TRBV5-1	TRBJ2-4	TRBD1	-	TGCGCCAGCAGCGAGGGACAGGGGGGGGAATTAGCCAAAAACATTCAGTACTTC	CASSEGQGGELAKNIQYF
TRBV7-2	TRBJ2-5	TRBD1	-	TGTGCCAGCAGCGCGTTGGGACAGAGAGAGACCCAGTACTTC	CASSALGQRETQYF
TRBV4-3	TRBJ2-1	TRBD2	-	TGCGCCAGCAGCCATGGGCTAGCGGATTACAATGAGCAGTTCTTC	CASSHGLADYNEQFF
TRBV25-1	TRBJ1-5	-	once	TGTGCCAGCAGTGAACCGGAATCGGGGAATAGCGATCAGCCCCAGCATTTT	CASSEPESGNSDQPQHF
TRBV6-1	TRBJ1-5	TRBD1	-	TGTGCCAGCAGTGTGGTCGGGACAGCAAATCAGCCCCAGCATTTT	CASSVVGTANQPQHF
TRBV12-5	TRBJ1-2	TRBD1	-	TGTGCTAGTGGCTCCGGGACAGGGGCCCGTTTCTATGGCTACACCTTC	CASGSGTGARFYGYTF
TRBV10-3	TRBJ2-6	TRBD1	-	TGTGCCATCAAGAGGGGACAGGGGTCCCTCTCTGGGGCCAACGTCCTGACTTTC	CAIKRGQGSLSGANVLTF
TRBV21-1	TRBJ2-3	-	-	TGTGCCAGCAGTCCAACCCCACAGGGGAGATCCACAGATACGCAGTATTTT	CASSPTPQGRSTDTQYF
TRBV6-1	TRBJ1-5	-	-	TGTGCCAGCAGTGAGATCAGAAATAGCAATCAGCCCCAGCATTTT	CASSEIRNSNQPQHF
TRBV30	TRBJ1-5	TRBD1	once	TGTGCCTGGAGTCCGGGACAGGGGGGGAATCAGCCCCAGCATTTT	CAWSPGQGGNQPQHF
TRBV18	TRBJ2-7	-	-	TGTGCCAGCTCACCCCAGGGATCCTACGAGCAGTACTTC	CASSPQGSYEQYF
TRBV6-5	TRBJ1-2	TRBD1	-	TGTGCCAGCAACCCGACAGGGGGAAATGGCTACACCTTC	CASNPTGGNGYTF